This TCR beta chain was recorded in a study of blood T cells in healthy people across ages. Study findings and constraints: There was no known CMV status for donors, so expanded clonotype changes were possibly confounded. TCR beta diversity tracked closely with naive T cell percentage. The fall in TCR beta diversity per million T cells was roughly linear with age.

For the second PCR, which ran for about 6 to 11 cycles, a sample-barcoded 5' primer and a J-beta primer mix were used. One entry per CDR3 protein results from TCRdb running MiXCR on the 5' RACE reads. The sample consists of 980,000 or so distinct CDR3 sequences, approximately 49% of them appearing once. In regard to this clonotype: Its antigen is as yet unknown.

Per individual sample, total RNA of at least 6 micrograms was extracted. Germline V gene lookup returns CDR1 MNHEY and CDR2 SMNVEV (reference sequence). The CDR3 is 16 residues long. The V and J ends lost 5 bases and 2 bases respectively, with 16 bases between them. The chain combines TRBV27 with TRBJ1-3, with a tentative D call TRBD1 (6 bases). The sequenced sample was blood. The receptor comes from a young man in good health. CDR3 loop: CASSGISGGTGNTIYF. As DNA, the CDR3 is TGTGCCAGCAGTGGGATTTCCGGGGGCACTGGAAACACCATATATTTT.